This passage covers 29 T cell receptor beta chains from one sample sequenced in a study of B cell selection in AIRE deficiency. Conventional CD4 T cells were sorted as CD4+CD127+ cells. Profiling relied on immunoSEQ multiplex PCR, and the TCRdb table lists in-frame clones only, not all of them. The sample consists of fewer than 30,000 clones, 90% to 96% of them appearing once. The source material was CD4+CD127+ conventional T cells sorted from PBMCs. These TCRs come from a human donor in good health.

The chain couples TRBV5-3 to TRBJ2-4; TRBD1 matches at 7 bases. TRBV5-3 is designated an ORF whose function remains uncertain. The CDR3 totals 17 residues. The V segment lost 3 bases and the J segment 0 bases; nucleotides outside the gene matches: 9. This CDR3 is CARSCGRQGIAKNIQYF. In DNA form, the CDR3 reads TGTGCCAGAAGCTGTGGTCGACAGGGCATAGCCAAAAACATTCAGTACTTC.

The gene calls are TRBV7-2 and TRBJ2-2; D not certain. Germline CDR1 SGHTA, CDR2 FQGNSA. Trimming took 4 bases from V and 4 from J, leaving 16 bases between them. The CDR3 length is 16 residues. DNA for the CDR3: TGTGCCAGCAGCTACATTTGGGCCGTGGGCACCGGGGAGCTGTTTTTT. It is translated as CASSYIWAVGTGELFF. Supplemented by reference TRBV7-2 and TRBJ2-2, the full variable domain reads GAGVSQSPSNKVTEKGKDVELRCDPISGHTALYWYRQSLGQGLEFLIYFQGNSAPDKSGLPSDRFSAERTGGSVSTLTIQRTQQEDSAVYLCASSYIWAVGTGELFFGEGSRLTVL.

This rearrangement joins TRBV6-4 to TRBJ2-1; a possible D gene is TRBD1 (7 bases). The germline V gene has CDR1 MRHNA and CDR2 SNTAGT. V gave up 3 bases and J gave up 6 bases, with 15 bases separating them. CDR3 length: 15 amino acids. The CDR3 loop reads CASSEQGTPGNEQFF. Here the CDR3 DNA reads TGTGCCAGCAGTGAACAGGGGACTCCCGGCAATGAGCAGTTCTTC.

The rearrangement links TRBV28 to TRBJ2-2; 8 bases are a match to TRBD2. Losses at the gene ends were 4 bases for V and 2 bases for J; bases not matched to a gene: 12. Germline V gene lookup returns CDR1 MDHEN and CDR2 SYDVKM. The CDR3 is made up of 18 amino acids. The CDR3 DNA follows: TGTGCCAGCAGTTACCCCCTTGGAAGCGGGGGAAACACCGGGGAGCTGTTTTTT. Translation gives CASSYPLGSGGNTGELFF. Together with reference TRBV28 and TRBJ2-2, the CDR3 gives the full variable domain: DVKVTQSSRYLVKRTGEKVFLECVQDMDHENMFWYRQDPGLGLRLIYFSYDVKMKEKGDIPEGYSVSREKKERFSLILESASTNQTSMYLCASSYPLGSGGNTGELFFGEGSRLTVL.

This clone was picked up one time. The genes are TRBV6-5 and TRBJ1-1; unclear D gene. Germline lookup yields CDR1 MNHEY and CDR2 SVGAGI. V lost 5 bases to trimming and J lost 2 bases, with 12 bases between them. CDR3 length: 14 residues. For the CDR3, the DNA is TGTGCCAGCAGTACACGAACCGGTAACACTGAAGCTTTCTTT. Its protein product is CASSTRTGNTEAFF.

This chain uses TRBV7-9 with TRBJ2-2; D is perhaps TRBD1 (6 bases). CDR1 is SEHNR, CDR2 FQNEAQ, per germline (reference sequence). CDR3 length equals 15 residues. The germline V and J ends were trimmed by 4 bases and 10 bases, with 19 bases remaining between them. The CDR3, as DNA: TGTGCCAGCAGCTACAAGGACAGAGTTTCTCAGGAGCTGTTTTTT. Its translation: CASSYKDRVSQELFF. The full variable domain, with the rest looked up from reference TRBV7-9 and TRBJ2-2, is DTGVSQNPRHKITKRGQNVTFRCDPISEHNRLYWYRQTLGQGPEFLTYFQNEAQLEKSRLLSDRFSAERPKGSFSTLEIQRTEQGDSAMYLCASSYKDRVSQELFFGEGSRLTVL.

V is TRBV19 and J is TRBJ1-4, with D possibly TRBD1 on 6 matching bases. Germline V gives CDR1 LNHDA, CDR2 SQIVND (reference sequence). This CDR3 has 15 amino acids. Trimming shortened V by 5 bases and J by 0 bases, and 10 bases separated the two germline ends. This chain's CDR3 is CASSRNRATNEKLFF. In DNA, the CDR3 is TGTGCCAGTAGTCGGAACAGGGCAACTAATGAAAAACTGTTTTTT.

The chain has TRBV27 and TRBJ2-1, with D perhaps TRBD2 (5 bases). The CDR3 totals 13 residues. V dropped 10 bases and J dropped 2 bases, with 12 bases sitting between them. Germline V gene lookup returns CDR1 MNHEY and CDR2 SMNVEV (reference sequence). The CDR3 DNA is TGTGCCACCCAGCGGAGTCCCTACAATGAGCAGTTCTTC. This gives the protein CATQRSPYNEQFF.

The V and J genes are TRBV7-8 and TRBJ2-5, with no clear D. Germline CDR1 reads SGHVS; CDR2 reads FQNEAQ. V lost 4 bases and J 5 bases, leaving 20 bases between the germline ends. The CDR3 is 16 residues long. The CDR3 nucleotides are TGTGCCAGCAGCTCGATACACAGCCTAATGAGTGAGACCCAGTACTTC. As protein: CASSSIHSLMSETQYF.

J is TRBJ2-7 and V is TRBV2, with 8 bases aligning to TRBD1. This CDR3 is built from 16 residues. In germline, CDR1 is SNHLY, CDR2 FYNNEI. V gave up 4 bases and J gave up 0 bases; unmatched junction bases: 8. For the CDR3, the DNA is TGTGCCAGCAGTGCCCAGGGGGCGCTCACCTCCTACGAGCAGTACTTC. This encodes CASSAQGALTSYEQYF.

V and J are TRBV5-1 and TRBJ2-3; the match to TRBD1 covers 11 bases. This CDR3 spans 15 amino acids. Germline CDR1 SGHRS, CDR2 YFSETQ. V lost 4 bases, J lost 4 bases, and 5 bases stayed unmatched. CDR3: CASSLGQGVADTQYF. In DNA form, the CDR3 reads TGCGCCAGCAGCCTGGGACAGGGGGTGGCAGATACGCAGTATTTT. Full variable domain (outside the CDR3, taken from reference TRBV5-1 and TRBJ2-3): KAGVTQTPRYLIKTRGQQVTLSCSPISGHRSVSWYQQTPGQGLQFLFEYFSETQRNKGNFPGRFSGRQFSNSRSEMNVSTLELGDSALYLCASSLGQGVADTQYFGPGTRLTVL.

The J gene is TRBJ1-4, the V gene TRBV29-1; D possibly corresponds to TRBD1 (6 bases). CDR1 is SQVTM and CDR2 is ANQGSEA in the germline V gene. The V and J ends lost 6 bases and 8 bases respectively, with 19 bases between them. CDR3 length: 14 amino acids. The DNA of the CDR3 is TGCAGCGTGGTCGTACAGGGTAGAGCGGAAAAACTGTTTTTT. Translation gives CSVVVQGRAEKLFF.

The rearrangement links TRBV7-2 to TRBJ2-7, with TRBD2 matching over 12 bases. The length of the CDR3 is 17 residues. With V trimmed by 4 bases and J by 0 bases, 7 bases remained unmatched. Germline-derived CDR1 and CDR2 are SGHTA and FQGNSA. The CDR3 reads CASSSGLAGLPSYEQYF. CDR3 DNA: TGTGCCAGCAGCTCGGGACTAGCGGGCCTCCCCTCCTACGAGCAGTACTTC.

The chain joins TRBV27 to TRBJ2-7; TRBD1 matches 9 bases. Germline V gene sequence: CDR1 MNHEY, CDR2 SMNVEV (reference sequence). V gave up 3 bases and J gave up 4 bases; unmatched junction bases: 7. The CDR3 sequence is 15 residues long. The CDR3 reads CASSFSDRGIYEQYF. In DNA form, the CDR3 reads TGTGCCAGCAGTTTTAGCGACAGGGGGATATACGAGCAGTACTTC.

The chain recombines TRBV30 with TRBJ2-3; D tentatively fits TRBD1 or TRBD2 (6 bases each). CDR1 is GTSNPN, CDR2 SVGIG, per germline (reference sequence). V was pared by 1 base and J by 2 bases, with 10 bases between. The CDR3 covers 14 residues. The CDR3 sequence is CAWSEGGTTDTQYF. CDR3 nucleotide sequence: TGTGCCTGGAGTGAGGGGGGAACCACAGATACGCAGTATTTT. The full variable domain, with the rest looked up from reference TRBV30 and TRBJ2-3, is SQTIHQWPATLVQPVGSPLSLECTVEGTSNPNLYWYRQAAGRGLQLLFYSVGIGQISSEVPQNLSASRPQDRQFILSSKKLLLSDSGFYLCAWSEGGTTDTQYFGPGTRLTVL.

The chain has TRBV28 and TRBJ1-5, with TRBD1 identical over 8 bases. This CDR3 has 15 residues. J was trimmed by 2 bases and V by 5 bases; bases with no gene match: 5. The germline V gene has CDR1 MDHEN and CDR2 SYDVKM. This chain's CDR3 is CASSPGQGGNQPQHF. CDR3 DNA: TGTGCCAGCAGTCCCGGACAGGGTGGCAATCAGCCCCAGCATTTT.

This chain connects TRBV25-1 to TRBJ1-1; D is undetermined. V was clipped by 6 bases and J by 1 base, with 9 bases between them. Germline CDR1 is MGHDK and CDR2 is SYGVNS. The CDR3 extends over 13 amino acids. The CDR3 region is CASSRTENTEAFF. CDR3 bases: TGTGCCAGCAGCCGGACGGAGAACACTGAAGCTTTCTTT.

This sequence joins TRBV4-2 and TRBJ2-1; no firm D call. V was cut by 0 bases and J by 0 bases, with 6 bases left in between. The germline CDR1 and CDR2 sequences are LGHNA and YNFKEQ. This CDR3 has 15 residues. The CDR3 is CASSQDSSSYNEQFF. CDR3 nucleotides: TGTGCCAGCAGCCAAGACTCCAGCTCCTACAATGAGCAGTTCTTC.

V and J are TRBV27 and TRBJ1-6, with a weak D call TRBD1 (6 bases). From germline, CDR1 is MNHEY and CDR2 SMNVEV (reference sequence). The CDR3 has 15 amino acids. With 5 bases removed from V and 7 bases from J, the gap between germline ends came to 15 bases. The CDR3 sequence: CASSPGRGINSPLHF. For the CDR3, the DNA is TGTGCCAGCAGTCCCGGGAGGGGGATAAATTCACCCCTCCACTTT.

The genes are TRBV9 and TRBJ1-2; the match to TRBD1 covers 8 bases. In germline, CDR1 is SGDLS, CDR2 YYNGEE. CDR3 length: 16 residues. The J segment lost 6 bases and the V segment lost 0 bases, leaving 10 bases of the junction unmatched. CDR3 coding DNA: TGTGCCAGCAGCGTAGGGGTGGGGTGGACAGGGAATGGCTACACCTTC. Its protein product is CASSVGVGWTGNGYTF. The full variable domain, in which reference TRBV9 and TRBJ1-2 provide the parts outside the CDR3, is DSGVTQTPKHLITATGQRVTLRCSPRSGDLSVYWYQQSLDQGLQFLIQYYNGEERAKGNILERFSAQQFPDLHSELNLSSLELGDSALYFCASSVGVGWTGNGYTFGSGTRLTVV.

The CDR3 protein is CASSPLAGNSNQPQHF. CDR3 in DNA: TGTGCCAGCTCACCACTCGCGGGAAATAGCAATCAGCCCCAGCATTTT. The chain employs TRBV18 and TRBJ1-5; D is ambiguous. Trimming took off 1 base at V and 0 bases at J, with 10 bases between the two ends. The CDR3 runs 16 residues. CDR1 is KGHSH and CDR2 is LQKENI in the germline V gene.

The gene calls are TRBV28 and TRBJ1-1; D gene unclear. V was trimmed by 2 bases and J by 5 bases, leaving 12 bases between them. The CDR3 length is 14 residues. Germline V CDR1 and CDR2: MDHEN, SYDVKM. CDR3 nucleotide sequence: TGTGCCAGCAGTTTAGGCACTTCCCCGACTGAAGCTTTCTTT. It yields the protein CASSLGTSPTEAFF.

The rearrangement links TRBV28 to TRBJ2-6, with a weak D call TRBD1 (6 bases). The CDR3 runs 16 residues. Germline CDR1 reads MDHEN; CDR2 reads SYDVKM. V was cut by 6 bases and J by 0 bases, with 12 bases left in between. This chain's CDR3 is CASSGRGISGANVLTF. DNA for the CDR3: TGTGCCAGCAGCGGCAGGGGAATCTCTGGGGCCAACGTCCTGACTTTC.

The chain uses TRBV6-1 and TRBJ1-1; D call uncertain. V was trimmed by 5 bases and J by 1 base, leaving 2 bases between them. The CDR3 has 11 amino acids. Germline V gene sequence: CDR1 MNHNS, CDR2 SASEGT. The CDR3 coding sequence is TGTGCCAGCAGTTGGAACACTGAAGCTTTCTTT. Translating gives CASSWNTEAFF.

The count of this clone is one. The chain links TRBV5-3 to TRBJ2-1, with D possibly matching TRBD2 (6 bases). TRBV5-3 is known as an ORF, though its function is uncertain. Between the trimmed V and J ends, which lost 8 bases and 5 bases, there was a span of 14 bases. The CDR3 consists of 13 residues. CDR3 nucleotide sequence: TGTGCCAGCAGCGGCGGGGTAGACAATGAGCAGTTCTTC. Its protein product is CASSGGVDNEQFF.

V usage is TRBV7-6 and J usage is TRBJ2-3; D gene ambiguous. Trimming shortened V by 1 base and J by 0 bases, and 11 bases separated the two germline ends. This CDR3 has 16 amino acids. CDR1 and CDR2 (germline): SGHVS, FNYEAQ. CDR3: CASSLGAAASTDTQYF. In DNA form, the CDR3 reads TGTGCCAGCAGCTTAGGGGCGGCGGCTAGCACAGATACGCAGTATTTT.

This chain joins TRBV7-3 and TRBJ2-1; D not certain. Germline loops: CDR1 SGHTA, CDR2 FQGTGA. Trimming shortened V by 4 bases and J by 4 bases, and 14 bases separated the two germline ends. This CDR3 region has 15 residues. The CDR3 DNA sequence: TGTGCCAGCAGCTCCCTACCGAAGGGATACAATGAGCAGTTCTTC. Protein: CASSSLPKGYNEQFF. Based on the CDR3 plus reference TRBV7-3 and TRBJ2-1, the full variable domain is GAGVSQTPSNKVTEKGKYVELRCDPISGHTALYWYRQSLGQGPEFLIYFQGTGAADDSGLPNDRFFAVRPEGSVSTLKIQRTERGDSAVYLCASSSLPKGYNEQFFGPGTRLTVL.

The CDR3 is CASSLVLSGSGDTQYF. The CDR3 DNA is TGTGCCAGCAGCTTAGTTCTTAGCGGGTCCGGAGATACGCAGTATTTT. The J gene is TRBJ2-3, the V gene TRBV13, with TRBD2 matching 7 bases. The ends lost 1 base at V and 5 bases at J; junction bases unmatched: 9. Germline assignment: CDR1 PRHDT and CDR2 FYEKMQ (reference sequence). This CDR3 comprises 16 residues.

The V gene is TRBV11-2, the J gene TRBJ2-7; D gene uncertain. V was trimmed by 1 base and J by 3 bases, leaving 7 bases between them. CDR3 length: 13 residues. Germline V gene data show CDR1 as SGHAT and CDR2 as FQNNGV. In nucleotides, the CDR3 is TGTGCCAGCAGCTTAGGGGGTGGCTACGAGCAGTACTTC. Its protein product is CASSLGGGYEQYF.